The 9 T cell receptor beta chains below come from one sample, sequenced in a study of blood T cells in healthy people across ages. Sample-barcoded 5' priming and a J-beta primer mix drove a second PCR of roughly 7 to 11 cycles. One entry per CDR3 protein results from TCRdb running MiXCR on the 5' RACE reads. The sample records under 1,000,000 distinct CDR3 sequences, under 40% being singletons. The sequenced material came from blood. All receptors derive from a man younger than 30 in good health.

J is TRBJ2-1 and V is TRBV20-1; 8 bases agree with TRBD2. Germline V gene lookup returns CDR1 DFQATT and CDR2 SNEGSKA (reference sequence). V lost 0 bases and J lost 8; bases outside the gene matches: 12. This CDR3 has 16 residues. CDR3 loop: CSARDDAWTSFDEQFF. The CDR3 region has the DNA TGCAGTGCTAGAGATGACGCGTGGACTAGCTTCGATGAGCAGTTCTTC.

This clonotype was observed at least ten times. This chain uses TRBV9 with TRBJ2-1, with 7 nucleotides matching TRBD1. CDR3 length equals 14 residues. From germline, CDR1 is SGDLS and CDR2 YYNGEE. J lost 5 bases, V lost 4 bases, and 6 bases had no gene match. The CDR3 coding sequence is TGTGCCAGCAGCTCCGAGGACAGGAACAATGAGCAGTTCTTC. It specifies CASSSEDRNNEQFF.

The V gene is TRBV4-2, the J gene TRBJ2-5; no clear D gene. The CDR3 totals 16 residues. Germline values: CDR1 LGHNA, CDR2 YNFKEQ. V shed 5 bases and J shed 3 bases, with 19 bases lying between them. The CDR3 reads CASSEGSNPPKETQYF. CDR3 DNA: TGTGCCAGCAGCGAAGGATCTAATCCCCCTAAAGAGACCCAGTACTTC.

A note on this clonotype: With a much larger clone just one base away, this may be a read error. The chain joins TRBV28 to TRBJ2-5; D possibly corresponds to TRBD2 (5 bases). The J call is doubtful: the DNA matches TRBJ2-7 better. This CDR3 has 12 amino acids. CDR1 and CDR2 (germline): MDHEN, SYDVKM. As DNA, the CDR3 is TGTGCCAGCAGCCAGAGCGGTCTCGAGCAGTACTTC. It translates to CASSQSGLEQYF.

This clonotype showed up just a few times. The CDR3: CASITGGWWTEAFF. Here the CDR3 DNA reads TGTGCCAGCATCACAGGGGGGTGGTGGACTGAAGCTTTCTTT. V and J are TRBV7-9 and TRBJ1-1, with 8 bases identical to TRBD1. The CDR3 covers 14 residues. In germline, CDR1 is SEHNR, CDR2 FQNEAQ (reference sequence). V lost 7 bases and J lost 5; bases outside the gene matches: 9.

V and J are TRBV4-2 and TRBJ1-1, with D possibly TRBD1 on 5 matching bases. The CDR3 sequence is 16 residues long. The germline CDR1 and CDR2 sequences are LGHNA and YNFKEQ. Trimming took 1 base from V and 7 from J, leaving 19 bases between them. The CDR3 region has the DNA TGTGCCAGCAGCCAAGTTTCTCAGGGCGTTCTTCTTGAAGCTTTCTTT. It codes for CASSQVSQGVLLEAFF.

The chain joins TRBV6-6 to TRBJ2-2; TRBD2 is a possible D gene (6 bases). V was shortened by 7 bases and J by 4 bases, with 16 bases between the two germline ends. Per germline, CDR1 MNHNY and CDR2 SVGAGI (reference sequence). The CDR3 runs to 15 residues. This CDR3 is CASTDIGGFTGELFF. For the CDR3, the DNA is TGTGCCAGCACCGATATCGGGGGTTTCACCGGGGAGCTGTTTTTT.

This chain uses TRBV5-1 with TRBJ2-5; the match to TRBD2 covers 10 bases. The germline gives CDR1 SGHRS, CDR2 YFSETQ. Losses at the gene ends were 4 bases for V and 7 bases for J; bases not matched to a gene: 13. The CDR3 contains 16 residues. CDR3 amino acids: CASSAFAAGGPGTQYF. DNA of the CDR3: TGCGCCAGCAGCGCCTTCGCAGCGGGAGGGCCCGGGACCCAGTACTTC. Together with reference TRBV5-1 and TRBJ2-5, the CDR3 gives the full variable domain: KAGVTQTPRYLIKTRGQQVTLSCSPISGHRSVSWYQQTPGQGLQFLFEYFSETQRNKGNFPGRFSGRQFSNSRSEMNVSTLELGDSALYLCASSAFAAGGPGTQYFGPGTRLLVL.

A few counts support this clonotype. The rearrangement links TRBV20-1 to TRBJ2-3; weak D call: TRBD2 (5 bases). Germline V lookup: CDR1 DFQATT, CDR2 SNEGSKA (reference sequence). V was pared by 5 bases and J by 2 bases, with 14 bases between. The CDR3 is 14 residues long. CDR3 coding DNA: TGCAGTGCTGCAGGTGCGGGCGACACAGATACGCAGTATTTT. Its translation is CSAAGAGDTDTQYF.